The clone carrying this T cell receptor beta chain was found a few times. Its specificity is unknown. This record belongs to a study of T cells in Graves' hyperthyroidism and ophthalmopathy. With 8 bases removed from V and 1 base from J, the gap between germline ends came to 11 bases. CDR1 and CDR2 from the germline V gene are SGHDT and YYEEEE. The CDR3 covers 13 residues. TCR beta CDR3 region amplification was performed from RNA transcripts. First-round RT-PCR targeting the TCR CDR3 was performed with the HTBI primer set. Using its own MiXCR run on the multiplex PCR reads, TCRdb lists one record per CDR3 protein. The sample consists of some 700,000 distinct CDR3 sequences, around a sixth of them appearing once. Used for diagnoses were clinical symptoms, serum thyroxine and TRAb, thyroid ultrasound and orbital computed tomography. Study conclusions and caveats: Ophthalmopathy, which appeared later, was predicted by the model a median around 6 months before onset. In the analysis, a 13 V-J model separated ophthalmopathy from stable hyperthyroidism.

The receptor was derived from a man aged 50-60 years with Graves' hyperthyroidism. The sequencing input was blood. The chain employs TRBV5-6 and TRBJ2-3; perhaps TRBD1 as D (6 bases). The CDR3 region has the DNA TGTGCCAGGTTCTGGACAGGCACAGATACGCAGTATTTT. Protein: CARFWTGTDTQYF. Complete variable domain (other parts from reference TRBV5-6 and TRBJ2-3): DAGVTQSPTHLIKTRGQQVTLRCSPKSGHDTVSWYQQALGQGPQFIFQYYEEEERQRGNFPDRFSGHQFPNYSSELNVNALLLGDSALYLCARFWTGTDTQYFGPGTRLTVL.